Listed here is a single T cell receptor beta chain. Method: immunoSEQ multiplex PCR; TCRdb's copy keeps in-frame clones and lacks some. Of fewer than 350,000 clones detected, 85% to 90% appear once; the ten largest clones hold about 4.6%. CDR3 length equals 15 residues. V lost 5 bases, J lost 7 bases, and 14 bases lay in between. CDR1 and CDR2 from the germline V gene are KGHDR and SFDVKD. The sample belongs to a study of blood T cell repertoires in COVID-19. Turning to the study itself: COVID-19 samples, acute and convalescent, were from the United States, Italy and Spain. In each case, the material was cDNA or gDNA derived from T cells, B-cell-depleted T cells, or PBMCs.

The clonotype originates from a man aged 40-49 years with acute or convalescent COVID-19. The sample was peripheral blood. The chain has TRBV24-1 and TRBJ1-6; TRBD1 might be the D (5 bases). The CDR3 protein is CATSASGRGNSPLHF. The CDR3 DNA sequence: TGTGCCACCAGTGCTTCGGGGAGGGGAAATTCACCCCTCCACTTT.